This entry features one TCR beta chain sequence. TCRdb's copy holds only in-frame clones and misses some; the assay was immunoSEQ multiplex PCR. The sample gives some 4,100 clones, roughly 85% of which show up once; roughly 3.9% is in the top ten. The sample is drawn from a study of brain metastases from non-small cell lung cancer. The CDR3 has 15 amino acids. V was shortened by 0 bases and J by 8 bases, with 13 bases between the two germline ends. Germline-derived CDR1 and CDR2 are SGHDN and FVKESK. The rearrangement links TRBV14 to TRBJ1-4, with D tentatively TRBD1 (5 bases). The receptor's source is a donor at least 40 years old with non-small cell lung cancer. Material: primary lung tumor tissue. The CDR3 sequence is CASSQEGQGREKLFF. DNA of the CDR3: TGTGCCAGCAGCCAAGAAGGGCAGGGAAGAGAAAAACTGTTTTTT. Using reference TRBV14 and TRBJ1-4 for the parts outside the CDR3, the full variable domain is EAGVTQFPSHSVIEKGQTVTLRCDPISGHDNLYWYRRVMGKEIKFLLHFVKESKQDESGMPNNRFLAERTGGTYSTLKVQPAELEDSGVYFCASSQEGQGREKLFFGSGTQLSVL.